Presented here are 17 T cell receptor beta chains from one specimen sequenced in a study of T-cell memory formation after mild COVID-19. TCRdb re-called the 5' RACE reads with MiXCR, one entry per CDR3 protein. The sample yields about 150,000 distinct CDR3 sequences, around 27% seen once. The specimen was PBMCs or a T cell subset sorted from them (not recorded which). Receptors originate from an adult woman who had mild COVID-19 (a few samples of this study predate the infection). Cell type and time point are not known.

V usage is TRBV4-1 and J usage is TRBJ1-2, with D perhaps TRBD1 (6 bases). Germline lookup yields CDR1 MGHRA and CDR2 YSYEKL. The ends were cut back, 3 bases at V and 7 bases at J, with 15 bases in the middle. This CDR3 has 14 residues. The CDR3 sequence is CASSQPGATSGYTF. CDR3 nucleotides: TGCGCCAGCAGCCAGCCGGGGGCGACCTCTGGCTACACCTTC.

The chain joins TRBV15 to TRBJ2-1; TRBD1 aligns across 8 bases. This CDR3 is 16 amino acids long. The V segment lost 5 bases and the J segment 7 bases; nucleotides outside the gene matches: 13. The germline CDR1 and CDR2 sequences are LNHNV and YYDKDF (reference sequence). Here the CDR3 reads CATSAEKTGVDNEQFF. The CDR3 DNA reads TGTGCCACCAGCGCGGAAAAGACAGGGGTAGATAATGAGCAGTTCTTC.

The chain uses TRBV19 and TRBJ2-7; D ambiguous. The CDR3 extends over 13 amino acids. Trimming left V 2 bases short and J 4 bases short, with 9 bases between. Germline CDR1 and CDR2: LNHDA and SQIVND (reference sequence). The DNA for the CDR3 is TGTGCCAGTAGTATAAACGGCTTTTACGAGCAGTACTTC. Translating gives CASSINGFYEQYF.

This clonotype was counted only a few times. The chain links TRBV24-1 to TRBJ2-1; 8 bases agree with TRBD1. V gave up 3 bases and J gave up 5 bases; unmatched junction bases: 5. Germline values: CDR1 KGHDR, CDR2 SFDVKD. The CDR3 loop spans 15 amino acids. The CDR3 DNA sequence: TGTGCCACCAGTGATCCGGGACAGGAGCACAATGAGCAGTTCTTC. Its protein product is CATSDPGQEHNEQFF.

The V call is TRBV12-3 or TRBV12-4, the J call TRBJ1-4, with D perhaps TRBD1 (5 bases). V lost 4 bases, J lost 4 bases, and 19 bases lay in between. The CDR3 runs to 17 residues. The CDR3 sequence is CASSSQDISVVNEKLFF. CDR3 nucleotide sequence: TGTGCCAGCAGTTCCCAGGACATTAGTGTAGTTAATGAAAAACTGTTTTTT.

The V and J genes are TRBV12-3 or TRBV12-4 and TRBJ2-7; 7 bases line up with TRBD1. The CDR3 extends over 14 amino acids. Germline trimming cut 3 bases from V and 4 bases from J; bases unmatched to any gene: 6. CDR3 residues: CASSFWQGDYEQYF. CDR3 in DNA: TGTGCCAGCAGTTTCTGGCAGGGGGATTACGAGCAGTACTTC.

The V gene is TRBV6-8, the J gene TRBJ1-4; tentatively, D is TRBD1 (5 bases). This CDR3 has 13 amino acids. In germline, CDR1 is MNHGY, CDR2 SAAAGT. Trimming removed 6 bases from V and 8 bases from J, with 13 bases in between. CDR3 loop: CASSFGGVEKLFF. CDR3 DNA: TGTGCCAGCAGCTTCGGGGGGGTCGAAAAACTGTTTTTT.

The rearrangement links TRBV5-1 to TRBJ2-3, with D unresolved. CDR3 length: 15 residues. The ends were cut back, 1 base at V and 2 bases at J, with 11 bases in the middle. Per the germline V gene, CDR1 is SGHRS and CDR2 is YFSETQ. The CDR3, as DNA: TGCGCCAGCAGCTTGTTGGCCGACCCCACAGATACGCAGTATTTT. Encoded protein: CASSLLADPTDTQYF.

This chain joins TRBV15 and TRBJ2-3; no clear D gene. CDR3 size: 15 residues. Looked up from germline, CDR1 is LNHNV and CDR2 is YYDKDF (reference sequence). Trimming took off 0 bases at V and 8 bases at J, with 15 bases between the two ends. The CDR3 DNA is TGTGCCACCAGCAGAGACCGAGGAGCAGAGGCTACGCAGTATTTT. Its protein product is CATSRDRGAEATQYF.

This clonotype came up a few times. This chain uses TRBV7-9 with TRBJ2-5; 13 nucleotides agree with TRBD2. Losses at the gene ends were 5 bases for V and 5 bases for J; bases not matched to a gene: 5. The CDR3 covers 15 residues. The germline gives CDR1 SEHNR, CDR2 FQNEAQ (reference sequence). The CDR3 DNA is TGTGCCAGCAGCCCCGGACTAGCGGGAGAGGAGACCCAGTACTTC. Translation: CASSPGLAGEETQYF.

This clonotype was seen a few times. The rearrangement joins TRBV5-6 to TRBJ2-7, with no clear D. The CDR3 consists of 15 residues. V was shortened by 0 bases and J by 3 bases, with 13 bases between the two germline ends. In germline, CDR1 is SGHDT, CDR2 YYEEEE. For the CDR3, the DNA is TGTGCCAGCAGCTTGGCCGTCGGCGAACTCTACGAGCAGTACTTC. It is translated as CASSLAVGELYEQYF.

This clonotype was found a few times. This chain joins TRBV5-1 and TRBJ2-1, with 9 positions matching TRBD2. This CDR3 spans 13 amino acids. V was pared by 2 bases and J by 8 bases, with 2 bases of the junction left unmatched. In germline, CDR1 is SGHRS, CDR2 YFSETQ. The chain's CDR3 is CASSFGTSYEQFF. The CDR3 DNA is TGCGCCAGCAGCTTTGGGACTAGCTATGAGCAGTTCTTC.

A few counts support this clonotype. The rearrangement joins TRBV7-9 to TRBJ1-1; D is ambiguous. The V gene lost 4 bases and the J gene lost 6 bases, with 9 bases spanning the gap. CDR1 is SEHNR, CDR2 FQNEAQ, per germline (reference sequence). The CDR3 runs 12 residues. The CDR3 region is CASSSPWSEAFF. Written as DNA, the CDR3 is TGTGCCAGCAGCTCCCCTTGGTCTGAAGCTTTCTTT.

The chain uses TRBV7-2 and TRBJ1-2; D possibly corresponds to TRBD1 (5 bases). The V and J ends lost 1 base and 7 bases respectively, with 19 bases between them. Germline CDR1 and CDR2: SGHTA and FQGNSA. The CDR3 loop spans 16 amino acids. The chain's CDR3 is CASSLGGYDLRGGYTF. CDR3 bases: TGTGCCAGCAGCTTAGGAGGCTATGATTTGAGGGGTGGCTACACCTTC.

This clonotype was detected only a few times. The genes are TRBV4-1 and TRBJ2-1; D may be TRBD1 (6 bases). Per germline, CDR1 MGHRA and CDR2 YSYEKL. V lost 5 bases and J 9 bases, leaving 8 bases between the germline ends. The CDR3 spans 11 residues. CDR3 nucleotide sequence: TGCGCCAGCAGCGGGGGCTTTGAGCAGTTCTTC. This encodes CASSGGFEQFF.

The V call is TRBV20-1, the J call TRBJ2-2; 14 positions agree with TRBD2. This CDR3 comprises 19 residues. After removal of 1 base from V and 0 bases from J, the junction contained 7 bases not matched to a gene. The V gene's germline CDR1 is DFQATT and CDR2 SNEGSKA (reference sequence). The CDR3 spells CSARVRLAGGTPNTGELFF. The CDR3 DNA reads TGCAGTGCTAGAGTACGACTAGCGGGGGGGACTCCGAACACCGGGGAGCTGTTTTTT.

Written as DNA, the CDR3 is TGTGCCAGCAGCACGGGGGGACAGGGGGCCTGGGTCTACAATGAGCAGTTCTTC. Translating gives CASSTGGQGAWVYNEQFF. The chain links TRBV13 to TRBJ2-1; 12 bases are a match to TRBD1. J lost 3 bases, V lost 5 bases, and 11 bases had no gene match. Germline CDR1 and CDR2: PRHDT and FYEKMQ (reference sequence). This CDR3 region has 18 residues.